This TCR beta chain was identified in a study of T cell changes during pregnancy in multiple sclerosis. Using immunoSEQ multiplex PCR, the repertoire was profiled, and TCRdb retains in-frame clones only, with some absent. Of over 45,000 clones listed, about 91% were seen once; the top ten hold 7.5% to 9%. Trimming took 5 bases from V and 0 from J; bases not matched to a gene: 13. Germline lookup yields CDR1 LGHNA and CDR2 YSLEER. The CDR3 totals 19 residues. Sequencing was performed on CD8+ T cells from peripheral blood mononuclear cells, taken after pregnancy. This TCR derives from a female donor with multiple sclerosis, enrolled in a pregnancy study. The chain links TRBV4-3 to TRBJ2-2, with TRBD2 matching over 9 bases. The CDR3 loop is CASSSEFGLAGTNTGELFF. In DNA form, the CDR3 reads TGCGCCAGCAGCTCCGAATTTGGGCTAGCGGGGACGAACACCGGGGAGCTGTTTTTT.